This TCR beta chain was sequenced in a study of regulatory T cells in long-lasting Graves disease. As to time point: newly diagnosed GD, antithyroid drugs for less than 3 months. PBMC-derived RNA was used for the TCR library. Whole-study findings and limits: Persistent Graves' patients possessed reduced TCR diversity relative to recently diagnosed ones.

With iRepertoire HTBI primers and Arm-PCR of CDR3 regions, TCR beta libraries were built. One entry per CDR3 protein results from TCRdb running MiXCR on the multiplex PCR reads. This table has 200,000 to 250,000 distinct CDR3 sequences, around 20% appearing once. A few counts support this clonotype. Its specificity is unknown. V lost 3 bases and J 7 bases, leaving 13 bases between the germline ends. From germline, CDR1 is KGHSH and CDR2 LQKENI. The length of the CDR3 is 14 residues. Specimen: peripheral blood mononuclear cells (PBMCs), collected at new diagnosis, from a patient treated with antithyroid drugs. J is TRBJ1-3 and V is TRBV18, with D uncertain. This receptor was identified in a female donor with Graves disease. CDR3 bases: TGTGCCAGCTCACCCGGAACACAAAGGAACACCATATATTTT. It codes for CASSPGTQRNTIYF.